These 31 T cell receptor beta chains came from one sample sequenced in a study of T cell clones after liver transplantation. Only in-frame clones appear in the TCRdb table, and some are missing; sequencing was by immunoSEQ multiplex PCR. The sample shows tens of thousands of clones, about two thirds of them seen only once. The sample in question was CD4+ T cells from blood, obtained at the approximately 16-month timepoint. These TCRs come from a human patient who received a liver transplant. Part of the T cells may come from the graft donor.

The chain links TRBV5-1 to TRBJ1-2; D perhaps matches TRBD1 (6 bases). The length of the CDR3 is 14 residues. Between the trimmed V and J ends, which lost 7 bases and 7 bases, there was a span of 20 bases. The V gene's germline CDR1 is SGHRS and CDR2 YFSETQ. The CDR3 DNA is TGCGCCAGCGGGCCGGGCAGGGGACTACTTGGCTACACCTTC. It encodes CASGPGRGLLGYTF.

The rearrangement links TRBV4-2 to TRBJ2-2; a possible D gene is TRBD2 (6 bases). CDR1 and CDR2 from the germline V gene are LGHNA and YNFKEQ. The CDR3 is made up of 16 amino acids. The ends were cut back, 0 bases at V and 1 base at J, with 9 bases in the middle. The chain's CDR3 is CASSQDMGGNTGELFF. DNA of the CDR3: TGTGCCAGCAGCCAAGATATGGGGGGGAACACCGGGGAGCTGTTTTTT.

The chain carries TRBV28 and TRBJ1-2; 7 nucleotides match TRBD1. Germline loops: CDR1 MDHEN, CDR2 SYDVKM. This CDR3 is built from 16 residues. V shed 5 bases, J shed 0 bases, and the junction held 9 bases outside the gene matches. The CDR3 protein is CASSGAGTETNYGYTF. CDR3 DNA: TGTGCCAGCAGTGGGGCCGGGACAGAGACTAACTATGGCTACACCTTC.

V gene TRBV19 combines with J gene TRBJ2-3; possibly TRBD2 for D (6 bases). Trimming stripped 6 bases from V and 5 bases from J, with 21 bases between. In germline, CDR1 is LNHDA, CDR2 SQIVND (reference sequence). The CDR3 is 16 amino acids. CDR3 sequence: CASRWGSGGYGDTQYF. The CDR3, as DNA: TGTGCCAGTAGATGGGGGTCCGGGGGATATGGAGATACGCAGTATTTT.

The CDR3 reads CASSPEKTGGDTQYF. In DNA form, the CDR3 reads TGTGCCAGCAGTCCAGAAAAGACAGGGGGCGATACGCAGTATTTT. The chain combines TRBV6-4 with TRBJ2-3; 10 bases are shared with TRBD1. Trimming removed 5 bases from V and 6 bases from J; junction bases left unmatched: 8. The germline V gene has CDR1 MRHNA and CDR2 SNTAGT. There are 15 residues in the CDR3.

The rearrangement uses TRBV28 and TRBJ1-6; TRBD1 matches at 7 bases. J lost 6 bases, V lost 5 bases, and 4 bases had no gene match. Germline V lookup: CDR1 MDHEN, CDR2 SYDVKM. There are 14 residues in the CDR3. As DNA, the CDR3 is TGTGCCAGCAGTAAGGGACAGTTTAATTCACCCCTCCACTTT. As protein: CASSKGQFNSPLHF.

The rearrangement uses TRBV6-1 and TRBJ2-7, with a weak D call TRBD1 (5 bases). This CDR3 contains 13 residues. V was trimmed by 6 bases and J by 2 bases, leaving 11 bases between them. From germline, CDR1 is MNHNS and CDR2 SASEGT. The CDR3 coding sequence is TGTGCCAGCAGCGCAGGGTGGGCCTACGAGCAGTACGTC. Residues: CASSAGWAYEQYV.

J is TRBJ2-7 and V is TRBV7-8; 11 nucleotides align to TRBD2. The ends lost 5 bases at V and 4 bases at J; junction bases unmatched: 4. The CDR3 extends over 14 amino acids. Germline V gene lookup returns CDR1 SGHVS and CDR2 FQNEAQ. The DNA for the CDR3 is TGTGCCAGCAGCCCATGGACTAGCGGGTACGAGCAGTACTTC. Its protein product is CASSPWTSGYEQYF. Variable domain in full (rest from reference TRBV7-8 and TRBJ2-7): GAGVSQSPRYKVAKRGQDVALRCDPISGHVSLFWYQQALGQGPEFLTYFQNEAQLDKSGLPSDRFFAERPEGSVSTLKIQRTQQEDSAVYLCASSPWTSGYEQYFGPGTRLTVT.

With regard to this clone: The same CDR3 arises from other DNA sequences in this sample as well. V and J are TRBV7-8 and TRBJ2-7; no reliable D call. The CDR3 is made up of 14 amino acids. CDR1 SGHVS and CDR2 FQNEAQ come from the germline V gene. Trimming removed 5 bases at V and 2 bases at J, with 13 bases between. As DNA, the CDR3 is TGTGCCAGCAGCCTCGGCGGTTCAGCCTACGAGCAGTACGTC. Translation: CASSLGGSAYEQYV.

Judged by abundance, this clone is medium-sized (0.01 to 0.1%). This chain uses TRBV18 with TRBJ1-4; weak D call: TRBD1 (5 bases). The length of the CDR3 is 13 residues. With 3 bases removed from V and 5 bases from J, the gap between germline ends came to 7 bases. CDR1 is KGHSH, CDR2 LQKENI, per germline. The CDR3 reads CASSPDSNEKLFF. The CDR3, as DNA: TGTGCCAGCTCACCTGACAGCAATGAAAAACTGTTTTTT.

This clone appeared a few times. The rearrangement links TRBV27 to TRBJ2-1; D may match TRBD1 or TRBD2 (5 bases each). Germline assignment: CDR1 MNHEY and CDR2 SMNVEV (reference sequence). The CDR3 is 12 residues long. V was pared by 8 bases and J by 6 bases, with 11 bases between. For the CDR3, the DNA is TGTGCCAGCCGGGGCGACCGCAATGAGCAGTTCTTC. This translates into CASRGDRNEQFF.

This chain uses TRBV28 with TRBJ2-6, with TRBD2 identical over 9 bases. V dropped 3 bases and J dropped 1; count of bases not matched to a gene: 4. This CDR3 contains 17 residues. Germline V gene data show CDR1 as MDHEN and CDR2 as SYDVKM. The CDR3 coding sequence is TGTGCCAGCAGTTTCCCCGCGGGAGGGTCTGGGGCCAACGTCCTGACTTTC. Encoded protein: CASSFPAGGSGANVLTF.

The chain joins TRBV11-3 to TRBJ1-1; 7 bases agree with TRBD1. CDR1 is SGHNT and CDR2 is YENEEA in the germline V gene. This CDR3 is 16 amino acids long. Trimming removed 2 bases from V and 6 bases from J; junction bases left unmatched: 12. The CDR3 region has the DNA TGTGCCAGCAGCTTATCCCCGTGGAAGGGGGCGCCTGAAGCTTTCTTT. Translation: CASSLSPWKGAPEAFF.

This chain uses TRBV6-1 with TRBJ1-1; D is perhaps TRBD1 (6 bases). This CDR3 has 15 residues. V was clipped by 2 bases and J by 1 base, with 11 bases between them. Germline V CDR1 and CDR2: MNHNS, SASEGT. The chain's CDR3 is CASSEFGRGNTEAFF. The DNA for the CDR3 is TGTGCCAGCAGTGAATTTGGCAGGGGGAACACTGAAGCTTTCTTT.

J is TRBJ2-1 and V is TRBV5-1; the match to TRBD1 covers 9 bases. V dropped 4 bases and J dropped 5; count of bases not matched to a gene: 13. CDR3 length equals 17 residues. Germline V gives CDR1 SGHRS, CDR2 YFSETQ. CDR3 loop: CASSTRPRGQGDNEQFF. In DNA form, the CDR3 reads TGCGCCAGCAGCACAAGGCCGCGGGGACAGGGAGACAATGAGCAGTTCTTC.

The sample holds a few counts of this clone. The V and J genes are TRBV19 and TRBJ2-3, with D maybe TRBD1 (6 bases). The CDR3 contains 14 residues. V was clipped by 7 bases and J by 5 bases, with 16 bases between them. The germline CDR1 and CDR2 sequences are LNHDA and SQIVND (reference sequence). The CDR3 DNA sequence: TGTGCCAGTACCGAGGGGGAATTCGGAGATACGCAGTATTTT. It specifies CASTEGEFGDTQYF.

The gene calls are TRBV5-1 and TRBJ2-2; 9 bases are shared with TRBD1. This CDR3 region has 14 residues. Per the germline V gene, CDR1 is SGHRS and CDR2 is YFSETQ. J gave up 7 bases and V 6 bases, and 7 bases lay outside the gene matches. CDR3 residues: CASTLTGGLGELFF. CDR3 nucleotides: TGCGCCAGCACCCTCACAGGGGGCCTCGGGGAGCTGTTTTTT. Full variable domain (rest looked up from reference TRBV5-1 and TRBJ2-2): KAGVTQTPRYLIKTRGQQVTLSCSPISGHRSVSWYQQTPGQGLQFLFEYFSETQRNKGNFPGRFSGRQFSNSRSEMNVSTLELGDSALYLCASTLTGGLGELFFGEGSRLTVL.

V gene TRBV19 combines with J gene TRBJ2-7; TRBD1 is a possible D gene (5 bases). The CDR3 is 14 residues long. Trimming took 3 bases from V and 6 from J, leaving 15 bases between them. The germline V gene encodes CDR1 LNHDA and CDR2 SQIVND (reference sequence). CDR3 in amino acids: CASSISGRASEQYV. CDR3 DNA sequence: TGTGCCAGTAGTATTTCGGGCAGGGCTAGCGAGCAGTACGTC.

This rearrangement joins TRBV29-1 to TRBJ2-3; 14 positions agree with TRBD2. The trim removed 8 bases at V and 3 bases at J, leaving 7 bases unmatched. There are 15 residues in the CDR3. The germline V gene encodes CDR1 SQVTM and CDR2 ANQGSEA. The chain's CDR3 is CSYGTSGSGTDTQYF. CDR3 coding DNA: TGCAGCTACGGGACTAGCGGGAGTGGGACAGATACGCAGTATTTT.

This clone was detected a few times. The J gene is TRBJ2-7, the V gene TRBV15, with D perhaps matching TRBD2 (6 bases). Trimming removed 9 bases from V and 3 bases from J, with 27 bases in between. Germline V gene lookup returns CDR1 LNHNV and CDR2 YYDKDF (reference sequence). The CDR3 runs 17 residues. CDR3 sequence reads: CATISAWKWAGIYEQYV. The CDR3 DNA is TGTGCCACAATTTCGGCATGGAAATGGGCGGGGATCTACGAGCAGTACGTC.

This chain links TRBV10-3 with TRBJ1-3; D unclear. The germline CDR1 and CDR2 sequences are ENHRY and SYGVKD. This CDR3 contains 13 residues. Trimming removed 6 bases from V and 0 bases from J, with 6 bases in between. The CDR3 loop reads CAIRPSSGNTIYF. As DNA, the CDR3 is TGTGCCATCAGGCCTAGCTCTGGAAACACCATATATTTT.

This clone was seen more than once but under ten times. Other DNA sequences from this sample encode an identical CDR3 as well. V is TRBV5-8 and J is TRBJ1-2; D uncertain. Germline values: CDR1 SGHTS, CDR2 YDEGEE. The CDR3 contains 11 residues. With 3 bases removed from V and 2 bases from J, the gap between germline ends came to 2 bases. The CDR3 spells CASSSNYGYTF. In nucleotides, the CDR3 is TGTGCCAGCAGCTCGAACTATGGCTACACCTTC.

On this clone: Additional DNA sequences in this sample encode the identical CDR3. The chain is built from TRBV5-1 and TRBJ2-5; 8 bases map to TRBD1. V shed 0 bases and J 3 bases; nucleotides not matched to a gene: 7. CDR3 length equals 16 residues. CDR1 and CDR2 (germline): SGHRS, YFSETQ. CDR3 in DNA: TGCGCCAGCAGCTTGGAGGGTGCAGGGGGCGAAGAGACCCAGTACTTC. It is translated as CASSLEGAGGEETQYF.

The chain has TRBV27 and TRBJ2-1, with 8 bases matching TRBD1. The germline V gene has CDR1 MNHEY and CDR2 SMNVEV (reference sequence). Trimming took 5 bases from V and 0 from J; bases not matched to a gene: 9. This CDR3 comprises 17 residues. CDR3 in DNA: TGTGCCAGCAGTCCAGGACAGGGCAGGGGCTCCTACAATGAGCAGTTCTTC. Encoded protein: CASSPGQGRGSYNEQFF.

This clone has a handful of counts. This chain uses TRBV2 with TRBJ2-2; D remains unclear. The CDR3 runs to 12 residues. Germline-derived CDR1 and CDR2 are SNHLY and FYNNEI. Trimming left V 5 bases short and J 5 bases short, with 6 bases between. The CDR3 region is CASSITTGELFF. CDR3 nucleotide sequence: TGTGCCAGCAGTATTACTACCGGGGAGCTGTTTTTT.

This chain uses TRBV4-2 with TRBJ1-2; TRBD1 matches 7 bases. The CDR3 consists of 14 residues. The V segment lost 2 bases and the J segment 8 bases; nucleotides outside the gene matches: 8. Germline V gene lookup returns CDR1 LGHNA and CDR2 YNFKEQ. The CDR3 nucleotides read TGTGCCAGCAGCCAATCGACAGGGAGCGTCGGCTACACCTTC. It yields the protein CASSQSTGSVGYTF.

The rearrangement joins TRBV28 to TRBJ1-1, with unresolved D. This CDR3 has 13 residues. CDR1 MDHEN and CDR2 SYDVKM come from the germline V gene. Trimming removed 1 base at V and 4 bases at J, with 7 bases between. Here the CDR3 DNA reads TGTGCCAGCAGTTTATTAGTAACCACTGAAGCTTTCTTT. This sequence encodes CASSLLVTTEAFF.

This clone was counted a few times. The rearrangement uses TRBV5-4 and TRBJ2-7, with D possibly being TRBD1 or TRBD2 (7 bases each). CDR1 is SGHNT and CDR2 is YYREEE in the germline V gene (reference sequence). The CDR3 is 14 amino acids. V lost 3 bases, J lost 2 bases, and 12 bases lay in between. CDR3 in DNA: TGTGCCAGCAGCTGGGGGGGACAGACCTACGAGCAGTACTTC. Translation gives CASSWGGQTYEQYF.

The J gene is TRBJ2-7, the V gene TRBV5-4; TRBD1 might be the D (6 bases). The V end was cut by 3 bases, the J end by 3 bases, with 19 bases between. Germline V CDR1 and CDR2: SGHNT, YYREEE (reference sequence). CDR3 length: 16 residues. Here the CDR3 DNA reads TGTGCCAGCAGCTCAGGGGAATGGGCCCCAGGCTACGAGCAGTACGTC. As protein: CASSSGEWAPGYEQYV.

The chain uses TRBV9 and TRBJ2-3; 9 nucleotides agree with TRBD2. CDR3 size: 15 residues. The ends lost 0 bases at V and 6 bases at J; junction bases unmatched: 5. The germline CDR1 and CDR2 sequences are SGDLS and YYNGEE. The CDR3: CASSVDAGGPDTQYF. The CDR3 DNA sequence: TGTGCCAGCAGCGTAGATGCGGGGGGGCCGGATACGCAGTATTTT.

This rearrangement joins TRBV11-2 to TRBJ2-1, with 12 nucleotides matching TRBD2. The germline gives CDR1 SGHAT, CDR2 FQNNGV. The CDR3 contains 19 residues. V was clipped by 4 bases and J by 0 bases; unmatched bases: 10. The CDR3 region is CASSSERGLAGFSYNEQFF. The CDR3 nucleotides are TGTGCCAGCAGCTCAGAAAGGGGACTAGCGGGTTTCTCCTACAATGAGCAGTTCTTC.